This TCR beta chain was recorded in a study of OX40 agonist ivuxolimab in advanced cancers. With regard to this clone: The antigen is unknown.

Sequencing used immunoSEQ multiplex PCR; TCRdb keeps in-frame clones, though not all of them. Among under 70,000 clones listed, 92% were seen once. General study findings and limits: Certain nonresponders additionally had low normalized T-cell clonal expansion.

Trimming cost V 0 bases and J 8 bases, with 17 bases left between them. Germline V gene data show CDR1 as MNHNS and CDR2 as SASEGT. The CDR3 is made up of 15 amino acids. The starting material was CD4+ or CD8+ T cells sorted from blood, obtained in a trial of the OX40 agonist ivuxolimab. This TCR was sampled from an adult with an advanced solid tumor such as melanoma, head and neck, liver or kidney cancer. The chain has TRBV6-1 and TRBJ2-7; TRBD2 might be the D (6 bases). The CDR3 is CASSEAGDLAQKQYF. Here the CDR3 DNA reads TGTGCCAGCAGTGAAGCGGGGGACCTAGCGCAGAAGCAGTACTTC.